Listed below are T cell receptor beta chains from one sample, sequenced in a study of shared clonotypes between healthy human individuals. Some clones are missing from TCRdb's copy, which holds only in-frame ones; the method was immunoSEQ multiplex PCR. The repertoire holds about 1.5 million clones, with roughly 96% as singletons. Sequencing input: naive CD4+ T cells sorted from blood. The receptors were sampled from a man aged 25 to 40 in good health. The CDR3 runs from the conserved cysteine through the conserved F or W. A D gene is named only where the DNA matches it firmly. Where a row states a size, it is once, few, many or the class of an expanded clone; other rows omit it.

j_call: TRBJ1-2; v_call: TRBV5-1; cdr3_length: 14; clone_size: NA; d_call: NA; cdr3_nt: TGCGCCAGCAGCTTGCAACAGGCTAACTATGGCTACACCTTC; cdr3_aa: CASSLQQANYGYTF
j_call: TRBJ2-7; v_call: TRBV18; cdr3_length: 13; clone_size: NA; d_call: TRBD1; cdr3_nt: TGTGCCAGCTCACCTGGGACAGCCTACGAGCAGTACTTC; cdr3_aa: CASSPGTAYEQYF
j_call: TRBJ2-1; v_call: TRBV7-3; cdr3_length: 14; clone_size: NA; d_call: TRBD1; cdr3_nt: TGTGCCAGCAGCTTAGACAGGGTGGGAAATGAGCAGTTCTTC; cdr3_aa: CASSLDRVGNEQFF
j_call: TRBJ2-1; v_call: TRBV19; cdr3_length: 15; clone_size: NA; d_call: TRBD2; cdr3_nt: TGTGCCAGTAACGGACTAGCGGGAGGGCCAAATGAGCAGTTCTTC; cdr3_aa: CASNGLAGGPNEQFF
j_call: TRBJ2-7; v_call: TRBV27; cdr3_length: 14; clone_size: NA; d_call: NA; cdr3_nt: TGTGCCAGCAGTTTTGAATATTCCCACTACGAGCAGTACTTC; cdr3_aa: CASSFEYSHYEQYF
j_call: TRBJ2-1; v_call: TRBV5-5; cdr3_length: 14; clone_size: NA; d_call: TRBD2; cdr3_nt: TGTGCCAGCAGCCGACTAGCGGGAGCGCGTGAGCAGTTCTTC; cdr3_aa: CASSRLAGAREQFF
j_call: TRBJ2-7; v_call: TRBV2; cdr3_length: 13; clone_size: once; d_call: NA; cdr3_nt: TGTGCCAGCAGTGAAGAACTTGTTTCCGAGCAGTACTTC; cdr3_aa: CASSEELVSEQYF
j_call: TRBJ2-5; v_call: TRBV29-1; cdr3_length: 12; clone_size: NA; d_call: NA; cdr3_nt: TGCAGCCACTCTTGGGTACAAGAGACCCAGTACTTC; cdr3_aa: CSHSWVQETQYF
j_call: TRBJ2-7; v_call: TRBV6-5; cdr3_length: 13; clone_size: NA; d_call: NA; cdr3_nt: TGTGTCTCTAAGGAAGGGGCGCCGGGCGAGCAGTACTTC; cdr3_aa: CVSKEGAPGEQYF
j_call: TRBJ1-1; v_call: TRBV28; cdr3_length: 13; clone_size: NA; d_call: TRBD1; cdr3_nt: TGTGCCAGCAGTATCAGGGGGCCGTCTGAAGCTTTCTTT; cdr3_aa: CASSIRGPSEAFF
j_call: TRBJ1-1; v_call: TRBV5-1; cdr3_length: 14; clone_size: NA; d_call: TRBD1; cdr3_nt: TGCGCCAGCAGCTCGGGACAGGGTTGGACTGAAGCTTTCTTT; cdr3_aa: CASSSGQGWTEAFF
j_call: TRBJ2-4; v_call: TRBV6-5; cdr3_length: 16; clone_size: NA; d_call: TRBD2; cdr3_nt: TGTGCCAGCAGTTACGGGACTAGGGGAGCCAAAAACATTCAGTACTTC; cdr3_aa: CASSYGTRGAKNIQYF
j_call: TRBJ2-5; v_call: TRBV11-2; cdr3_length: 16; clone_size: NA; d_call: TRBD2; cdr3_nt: TGTGCCAGCAGCTTAAACATAGCGGGAGGGGGAGAGACCCAGTACTTC; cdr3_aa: CASSLNIAGGGETQYF
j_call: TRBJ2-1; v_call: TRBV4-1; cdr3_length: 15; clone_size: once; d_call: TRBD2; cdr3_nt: TGCGCCAGCAGCCTTAGACTAGCGGGACTTAATGAGCAGTTCTTC; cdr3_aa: CASSLRLAGLNEQFF
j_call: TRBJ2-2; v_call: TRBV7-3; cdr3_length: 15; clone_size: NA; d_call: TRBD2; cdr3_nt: TGTGCCAGCAGCTTACTAGCGGCGAACACCGGGGAGCTGTTTTTT; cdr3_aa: CASSLLAANTGELFF
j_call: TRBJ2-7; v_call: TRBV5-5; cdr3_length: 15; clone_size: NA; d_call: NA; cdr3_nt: TGTGCCAGCAGACCCGGGCCGTCGAGCTCCTACGAGCAGTACTTC; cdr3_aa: CASRPGPSSSYEQYF
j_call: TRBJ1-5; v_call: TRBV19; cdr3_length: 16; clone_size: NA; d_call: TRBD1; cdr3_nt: TGTGCCAGTATACGAGGAGGACAGGGCAGCAATCAGCCCCAGCATTTT; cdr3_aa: CASIRGGQGSNQPQHF
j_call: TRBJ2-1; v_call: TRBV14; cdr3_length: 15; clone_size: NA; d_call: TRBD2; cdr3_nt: TGTGCCAGCAGCTGGGGACTAGCGGGAGGAGGTGAGCAGTTCTTC; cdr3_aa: CASSWGLAGGGEQFF
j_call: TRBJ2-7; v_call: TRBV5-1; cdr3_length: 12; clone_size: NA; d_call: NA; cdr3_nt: TGCGCCAGCAGCTTATATGGGAACGAGCAGTACTTC; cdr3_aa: CASSLYGNEQYF
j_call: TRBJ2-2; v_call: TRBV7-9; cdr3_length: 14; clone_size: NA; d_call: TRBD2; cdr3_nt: TGTGCCAGCAGCTTAGAACTAGCGGTCGGGGAGCTGTTTTTT; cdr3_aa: CASSLELAVGELFF
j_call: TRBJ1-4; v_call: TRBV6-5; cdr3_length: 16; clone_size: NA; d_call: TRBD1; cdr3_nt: TGTGCCAGCAGTTCGACGCCGGGACAGGGGGGTGAAAAACTGTTTTTT; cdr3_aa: CASSSTPGQGGEKLFF
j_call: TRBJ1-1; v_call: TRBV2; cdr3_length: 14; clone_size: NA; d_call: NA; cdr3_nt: TGTGCCAGTAACAAACTTCCGCCGGGCACTGAAGCTTTCTTT; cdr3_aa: CASNKLPPGTEAFF
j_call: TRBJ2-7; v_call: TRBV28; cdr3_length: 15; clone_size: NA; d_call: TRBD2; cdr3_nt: TGTGCCAGCATCGTGGGGACTAGCGGGAGGTACGAGCAGTACTTC; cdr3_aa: CASIVGTSGRYEQYF
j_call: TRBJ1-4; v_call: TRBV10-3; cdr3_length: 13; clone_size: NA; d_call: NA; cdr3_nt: TGTGCCTCCTCACCGAGACAAGGAGAAAAACTGTTTTTT; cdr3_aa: CASSPRQGEKLFF
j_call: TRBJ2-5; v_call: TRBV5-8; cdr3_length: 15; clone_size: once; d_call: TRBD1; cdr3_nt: TGTGCCAGCAGCCGCCAGACAGGGCTTTCGGAGACCCAGTACTTC; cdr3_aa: CASSRQTGLSETQYF
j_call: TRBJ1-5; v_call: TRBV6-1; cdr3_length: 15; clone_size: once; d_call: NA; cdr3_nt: TGTGCCAGCAGTGAGGGGAAATACGGCAATCAGCCCCAGCATTTT; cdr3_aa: CASSEGKYGNQPQHF
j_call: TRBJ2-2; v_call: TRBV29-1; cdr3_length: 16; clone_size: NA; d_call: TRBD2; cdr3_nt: TGCAGCGTTGAAGATCGCGGGAGGTCGGACACCGGGGAGCTGTTTTTT; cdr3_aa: CSVEDRGRSDTGELFF
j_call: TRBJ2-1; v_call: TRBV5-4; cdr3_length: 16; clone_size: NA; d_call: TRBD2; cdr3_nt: TGTGCCAGCAGCGAGGGTAGCGGGAGGGTATACAATGAGCAGTTCTTC; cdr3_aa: CASSEGSGRVYNEQFF
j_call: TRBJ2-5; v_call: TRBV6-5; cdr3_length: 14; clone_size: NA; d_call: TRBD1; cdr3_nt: TGTGCCAGCAGTCCTACAGGGGGCCAAGAGACCCAGTACTTC; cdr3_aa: CASSPTGGQETQYF
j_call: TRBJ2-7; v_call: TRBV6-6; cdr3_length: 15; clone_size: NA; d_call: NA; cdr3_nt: TGTGCCAGCAACCTATACGGGCCAAGGGCCTACGAGCAGTACTTC; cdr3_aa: CASNLYGPRAYEQYF
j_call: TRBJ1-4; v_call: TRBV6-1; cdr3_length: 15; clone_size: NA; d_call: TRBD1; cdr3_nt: TGTGCCAGCAGTGAAGGGGACAGGTTCGACGAAAAACTGTTTTTT; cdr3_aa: CASSEGDRFDEKLFF
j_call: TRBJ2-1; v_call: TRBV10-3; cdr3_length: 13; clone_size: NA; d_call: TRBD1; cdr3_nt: TGTGCCATCAGTGATACTGGGACAGTTGAGCAGTTCTTC; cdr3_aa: CAISDTGTVEQFF
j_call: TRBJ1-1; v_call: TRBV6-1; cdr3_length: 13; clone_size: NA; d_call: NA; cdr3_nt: TGTGCCAGCAGTGAATGGGGACTCACTGAAGCTTTCTTT; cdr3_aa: CASSEWGLTEAFF
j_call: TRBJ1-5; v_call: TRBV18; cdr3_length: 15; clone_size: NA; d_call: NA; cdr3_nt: TGTGCCAGCTCAACTCGTCAGGGGATCGGTCAGCCCCAGCATTTT; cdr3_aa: CASSTRQGIGQPQHF
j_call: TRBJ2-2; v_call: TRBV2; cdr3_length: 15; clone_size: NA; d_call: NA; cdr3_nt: TGTGCCAGCAGTGGATTGAGGGGCGACACCGGGGAGCTGTTTTTT; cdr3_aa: CASSGLRGDTGELFF
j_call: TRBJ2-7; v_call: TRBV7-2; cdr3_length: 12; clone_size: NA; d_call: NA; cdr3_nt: TGTGCCAGCAGCCGGAACAGTCTCGAGCAGTACTTC; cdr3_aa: CASSRNSLEQYF
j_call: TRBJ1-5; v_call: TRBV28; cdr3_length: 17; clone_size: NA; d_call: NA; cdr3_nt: TGTGCCAGCACCGAACTGAAGGGACATTATAGCAATCAGCCCCAGCATTTT; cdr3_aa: CASTELKGHYSNQPQHF
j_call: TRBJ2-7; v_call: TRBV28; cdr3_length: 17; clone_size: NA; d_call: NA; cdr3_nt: TGTGCCAGCAGTTCTCACCAGGGAATCCCCAGCTCCTACGAGCAGTACTTC; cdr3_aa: CASSSHQGIPSSYEQYF
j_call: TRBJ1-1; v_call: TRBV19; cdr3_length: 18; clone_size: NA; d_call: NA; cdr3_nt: TGTGCCAGTAGTTTGTCGGGGCCCGTGGGGGGCTCTAGCACTGAAGCTTTCTTT; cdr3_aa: CASSLSGPVGGSSTEAFF
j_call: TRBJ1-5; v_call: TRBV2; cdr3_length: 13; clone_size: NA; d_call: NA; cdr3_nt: TGTGCCAGCATTGCGGAGCCCGATCAGCCCCAGCATTTT; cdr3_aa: CASIAEPDQPQHF
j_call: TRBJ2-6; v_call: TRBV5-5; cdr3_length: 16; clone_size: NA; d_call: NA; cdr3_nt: TGTGCCAGCAGCTTGAACCGGCTCTCTGGGGCCAACGTCCTGACTTTC; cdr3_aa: CASSLNRLSGANVLTF
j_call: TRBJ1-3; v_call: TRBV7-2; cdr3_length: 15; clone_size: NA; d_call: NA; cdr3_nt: TGTGCCAGCAGCTTAGCCATCGGGGCTGGAAACACCATATATTTT; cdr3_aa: CASSLAIGAGNTIYF
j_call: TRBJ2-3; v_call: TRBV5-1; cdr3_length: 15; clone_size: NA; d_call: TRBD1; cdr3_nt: TGCGCCAGCAGCTCGGGACAGCTGTACGGAGATACGCAGTATTTT; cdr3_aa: CASSSGQLYGDTQYF
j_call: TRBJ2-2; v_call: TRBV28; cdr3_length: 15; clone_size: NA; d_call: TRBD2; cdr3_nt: TGTGCCAGCAACCCGGGCGGGAGAGGGACCGGGGAGCTGTTTTTT; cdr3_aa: CASNPGGRGTGELFF
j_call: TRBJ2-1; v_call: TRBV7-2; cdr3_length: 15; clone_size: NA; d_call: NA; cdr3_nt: TGTGCCAGCAGCTTAGGATCAGACAGGACCAATGAGCAGTTCTTC; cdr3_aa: CASSLGSDRTNEQFF
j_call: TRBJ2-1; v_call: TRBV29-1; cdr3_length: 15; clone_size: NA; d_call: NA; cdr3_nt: TGCAGCGTCGCCATCTTGAGTAGCTCCTACAATGAGCAGTTCTTC; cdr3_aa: CSVAILSSSYNEQFF
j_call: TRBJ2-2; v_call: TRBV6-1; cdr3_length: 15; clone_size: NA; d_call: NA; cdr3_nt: TGTGCCAGCAATCGGGACGGAACGAACACCGGGGAGCTGTTTTTT; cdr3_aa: CASNRDGTNTGELFF
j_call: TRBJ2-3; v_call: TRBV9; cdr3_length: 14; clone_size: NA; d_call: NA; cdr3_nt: TGTGCCAGCAGCGTAGGTCAGGAAACAGATACGCAGTATTTT; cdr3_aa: CASSVGQETDTQYF
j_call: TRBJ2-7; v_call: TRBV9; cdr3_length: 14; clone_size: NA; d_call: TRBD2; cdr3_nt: TGTGCCAGCAGCGGGACTAGCGAAACCTACGAGCAGTACTTC; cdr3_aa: CASSGTSETYEQYF
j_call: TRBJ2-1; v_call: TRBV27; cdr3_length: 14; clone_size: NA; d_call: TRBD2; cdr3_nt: TGTGCCAGCAGGGGTAGCGGGACCTACAATGAGCAGTTCTTC; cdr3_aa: CASRGSGTYNEQFF
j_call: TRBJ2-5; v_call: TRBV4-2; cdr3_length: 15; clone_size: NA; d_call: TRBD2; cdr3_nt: TGTGCCAGCAGCGGTCGACTAGCGGGAGATGAGACCCAGTACTTC; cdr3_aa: CASSGRLAGDETQYF
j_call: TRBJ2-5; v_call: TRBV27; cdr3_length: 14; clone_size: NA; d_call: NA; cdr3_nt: TGTGCCAGCAGTTTAGGAGGCAGCCAAGAGACCCAGTACTTC; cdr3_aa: CASSLGGSQETQYF
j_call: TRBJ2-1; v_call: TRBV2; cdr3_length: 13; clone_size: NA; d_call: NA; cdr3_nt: TGTGCCAGCAGTGTTCTAGATTACAATGAGCAGTTCTTC; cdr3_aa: CASSVLDYNEQFF